The 26 T cell receptor beta chains in this list originate from one sample, sequenced in a study of blood T cell repertoires in COVID-19. Clones were read by immunoSEQ multiplex PCR, and TCRdb kept only the in-frame ones, dropping some. Of some 300,000 clones in the sample, 75% to 90% were seen once. Specimen: peripheral blood. All receptors derive from a young man with active or convalescent COVID-19.

This chain uses TRBV10-1 with TRBJ1-6; D unclear. The germline V and J ends were trimmed by 8 bases and 4 bases, with 18 bases remaining between them. CDR1 is WNHNN and CDR2 is SYGVQD in the germline V gene (reference sequence). The CDR3 spans 16 residues. The CDR3 DNA follows: TGCGCCAGCGAGGTCCCGATGAGGGTGTATAATTCACCCCTCCACTTT. The encoded protein is CASEVPMRVYNSPLHF.

The chain links TRBV25-1 to TRBJ2-1; 9 bases map to TRBD1. Germline V gene sequence: CDR1 MGHDK, CDR2 SYGVNS. V trimming: 8 bases; J trimming: 4 bases; junction bases outside the gene matches: 3. This CDR3 has 13 amino acids. The CDR3 DNA reads TGTGCCAGCGGGGGACAGGGTTACAATGAGCAGTTCTTC. Its translation: CASGGQGYNEQFF.

This chain joins TRBV7-9 and TRBJ1-4; TRBD1 aligns across 11 bases. The germline V gene has CDR1 SEHNR and CDR2 FQNEAQ (reference sequence). This CDR3 contains 17 residues. V was pared by 5 bases and J by 1 base, with 6 bases of the junction left unmatched. CDR3 residues: CASSTWTGGGTNEKLFF. Written as DNA, the CDR3 is TGTGCCAGCAGCACTTGGACAGGGGGCGGAACTAATGAAAAACTGTTTTTT.

The chain recombines TRBV6-6 with TRBJ2-5; 11 nucleotides agree with TRBD2. This CDR3 has 15 residues. The germline CDR1 and CDR2 sequences are MNHNY and SVGAGI (reference sequence). Trimming at V came to 6 bases and at J to 5 bases, leaving 8 bases not matched to a gene. The CDR3 coding sequence is TGTGCCAGCAGGATACTAGCGGGAGTTGGTGAGACCCAGTACTTC. This gives the protein CASRILAGVGETQYF.

The chain has TRBV28 and TRBJ2-3, with TRBD2 matching 10 bases. The CDR3 is made up of 16 amino acids. Germline trimming cut 10 bases from V and 2 bases from J; bases unmatched to any gene: 12. Germline CDR1 and CDR2: MDHEN and SYDVKM. In nucleotides, the CDR3 is TGTGCCACCATACCCTGGACTAGCGGTGACACAGATACGCAGTATTTT. It specifies CATIPWTSGDTDTQYF.

The rearrangement uses TRBV19 and TRBJ1-1; tentatively, D is TRBD1 (5 bases). Germline V gene sequence: CDR1 LNHDA, CDR2 SQIVND (reference sequence). This CDR3 spans 13 amino acids. V was pared by 3 bases and J by 1 base, with 6 bases between. This chain's CDR3 is CASSIGGNTEAFF. The CDR3 DNA follows: TGTGCCAGTAGTATCGGGGGGAACACTGAAGCTTTCTTT.

The rearrangement links TRBV4-1 to TRBJ1-1, with D tentatively TRBD1 (6 bases). Germline V lookup: CDR1 MGHRA, CDR2 YSYEKL. Trimming stripped 7 bases from V and 3 bases from J, with 15 bases between. The length of the CDR3 is 14 residues. The CDR3 DNA is TGCGCCAGCACCCAGGGGAAGGGGTACACTGAAGCTTTCTTT. This codes for CASTQGKGYTEAFF.

The chain carries TRBV7-2 and TRBJ2-1; 10 positions match TRBD2. Germline lookup yields CDR1 SGHTA and CDR2 FQGNSA. With V trimmed by 1 base and J by 2 bases, 2 bases remained unmatched. The CDR3 is made up of 16 amino acids. The CDR3 DNA sequence: TGTGCCAGCAGCTTAGAACTAGCGGGGACCTACAATGAGCAGTTCTTC. The encoded protein is CASSLELAGTYNEQFF.

This sequence joins TRBV19 and TRBJ2-3, with TRBD1 identical over 8 bases. The J segment lost 3 bases and the V segment lost 3 bases, leaving 2 bases of the junction unmatched. The CDR3 totals 14 residues. Germline V lookup: CDR1 LNHDA, CDR2 SQIVND (reference sequence). In DNA, the CDR3 is TGTGCCAGTAGTATCACAGGGGGTACAGATACGCAGTATTTT. This sequence encodes CASSITGGTDTQYF.

This rearrangement joins TRBV4-1 to TRBJ1-1; the D gene is possibly TRBD1 (6 bases). V was cut by 2 bases and J by 4 bases, with 8 bases left in between. The CDR3 is made up of 13 amino acids. The germline V gene encodes CDR1 MGHRA and CDR2 YSYEKL. The CDR3 protein is CASSQIGGTEAFF. For the CDR3, the DNA is TGCGCCAGCAGCCAAATAGGGGGCACTGAAGCTTTCTTT.

The chain is built from TRBV21-1 and TRBJ1-4; no DNA check was done on the table's D call, TRBD1. TRBV21-1 is reported as a pseudogene. The CDR3 consists of 17 residues. CDR3 in amino acids: CASSKASPGTTNEKLFF. The CDR3 DNA follows: TGTGCCAGCAGCAAAGCGTCCCCAGGGACAACTAATGAAAAACTGTTTTTT.

The chain uses TRBV12-3 or TRBV12-4 and TRBJ2-7, with D perhaps TRBD1 (6 bases). This CDR3 comprises 11 residues. V was trimmed by 5 bases and J by 7 bases, leaving 9 bases between them. The CDR3: CASSVTGEQYF. The CDR3 nucleotides are TGTGCCAGCAGTGTAACAGGGGAGCAGTACTTC.

The V and J genes are TRBV19 and TRBJ2-1; tentative D call: TRBD2 (5 bases). Germline assignment: CDR1 LNHDA and CDR2 SQIVND (reference sequence). The CDR3 consists of 16 residues. Trimming shortened V by 3 bases and J by 9 bases, and 21 bases separated the two germline ends. The CDR3 sequence: CASSIIGGVSSSEQFF. In DNA, the CDR3 is TGTGCCAGTAGTATTATAGGTGGTGTCTCTAGCAGTGAGCAGTTCTTC.

This rearrangement joins TRBV7-2 to TRBJ1-1; possible D gene TRBD1, 6 bases. The V end lost 4 bases, the J end lost 4 bases, and 16 bases lay between the germline ends. Germline CDR1 is SGHTA and CDR2 is FQGNSA. The CDR3 has 15 amino acids. CDR3 residues: CASSSFPLGGTEAFF. CDR3 bases: TGTGCCAGCAGCTCATTCCCCTTAGGGGGCACTGAAGCTTTCTTT.

The V gene is TRBV7-9, the J gene TRBJ1-5; maybe TRBD1 (6 bases). This CDR3 is built from 13 residues. CDR1 is SEHNR and CDR2 is FQNEAQ in the germline V gene (reference sequence). With 6 bases removed from V and 3 bases from J, the gap between germline ends came to 9 bases. The CDR3 loop reads CASSDRPNQPQHF. As DNA, the CDR3 is TGTGCCAGCAGTGACAGGCCCAATCAGCCCCAGCATTTT.

This chain links TRBV7-2 with TRBJ1-2; 10 bases match TRBD1. J gave up 8 bases and V 1 base, and 4 bases lay outside the gene matches. From germline, CDR1 is SGHTA and CDR2 FQGNSA. CDR3 size: 14 residues. CDR3 protein: CASSLGQGAWGYTF. The CDR3 nucleotides are TGTGCCAGCAGCTTAGGACAGGGGGCGTGGGGCTACACCTTC.

J is TRBJ2-1 and V is TRBV19; 8 bases fit TRBD2. CDR1 LNHDA and CDR2 SQIVND come from the germline V gene (reference sequence). V gave up 1 base and J gave up 5 bases; unmatched junction bases: 7. This CDR3 has 16 residues. The CDR3 loop is CASSIVAGLTHNEQFF. CDR3 sequence (DNA): TGTGCCAGTAGTATAGTAGCGGGATTAACACACAATGAGCAGTTCTTC.

The chain employs TRBV2 and TRBJ1-2; D is unclear. This CDR3 has 14 residues. CDR1 SNHLY and CDR2 FYNNEI come from the germline V gene. The germline V and J ends were trimmed by 2 bases and 7 bases, with 14 bases remaining between them. In DNA form, the CDR3 reads TGTGCCAGCAGTGAAACTGGAGGTTTGCGTGGCTACACCTTC. Its translation: CASSETGGLRGYTF. The full variable domain, completed using reference TRBV2 and TRBJ1-2, is EPEVTQTPSHQVTQMGQEVILRCVPISNHLYFYWYRQILGQKVEFLVSFYNNEISEKSEIFDDQFSVERPDGSNFTLKIRSTKLEDSAMYFCASSETGGLRGYTFGSGTRLTVV.

The chain joins TRBV20-1 to TRBJ1-4; D is possibly TRBD1 (5 bases). Looked up from germline, CDR1 is DFQATT and CDR2 is SNEGSKA (reference sequence). Trimming shortened V by 3 bases and J by 8 bases, and 13 bases separated the two germline ends. There are 13 residues in the CDR3. CDR3 protein: CSASLQVREKLFF. CDR3 nucleotides: TGCAGTGCTAGTTTACAGGTAAGGGAAAAACTGTTTTTT.

This clone occurred once. This chain links TRBV18 with TRBJ2-4, with TRBD2 identical over 10 bases. Trimming cost V 2 bases and J 3 bases; bases outside gene matches: 10. This CDR3 has 18 residues. Germline assignment: CDR1 KGHSH and CDR2 LQKENI. The CDR3 reads CASSPRVLAGVGKNIQYF. The CDR3 bases are TGTGCCAGCTCACCAAGGGTGCTAGCGGGAGTTGGCAAAAACATTCAGTACTTC.

This clone was seen only once. The chain combines TRBV11-3 with TRBJ2-3, with D tentatively TRBD1 (5 bases). CDR3 length equals 14 residues. V lost 4 bases and J 0 bases, leaving 8 bases between the germline ends. Germline V CDR1 and CDR2: SGHNT, YENEEA. CDR3 residues: CASSSTASTDTQYF. DNA of the CDR3: TGTGCCAGCAGCTCGACAGCTAGCACAGATACGCAGTATTTT.

The gene calls are TRBV27 and TRBJ2-1; D remains ambiguous. The length of the CDR3 is 15 residues. Trimming pared 1 base from V and 8 bases from J, leaving 15 bases between. CDR1 and CDR2 from the germline V gene are MNHEY and SMNVEV (reference sequence). The CDR3 bases are TGTGCCAGCAGTTTATTGAGTCGGGTCTTCGATGAGCAGTTCTTC. Encoded protein: CASSLLSRVFDEQFF.

J is TRBJ2-3 and V is TRBV27; D possibly corresponds to TRBD1 (5 bases). Trimming pared 7 bases from V and 0 bases from J, leaving 14 bases between. Germline V gives CDR1 MNHEY, CDR2 SMNVEV (reference sequence). The CDR3 sequence is 15 residues long. The DNA for the CDR3 is TGTGCCAGCACCTTAGGGGCCTCCAGCACAGATACGCAGTATTTT. Protein sequence: CASTLGASSTDTQYF.

The chain employs TRBV2 and TRBJ2-1; 8 positions match TRBD2. Germline lookup yields CDR1 SNHLY and CDR2 FYNNEI. This CDR3 contains 15 residues. J lost 8 bases, V lost 5 bases, and 11 bases had no gene match. The CDR3 here is CASSSAGLEFDEQFF. The CDR3 region has the DNA TGTGCCAGCAGTTCAGCGGGACTAGAGTTCGATGAGCAGTTCTTC.

The chain uses TRBV5-4 and TRBJ1-2; no definite D call. Trimming took 0 bases from V and 8 from J, leaving 20 bases between them. The CDR3 is made up of 16 amino acids. Germline CDR1 and CDR2: SGHNT and YYREEE (reference sequence). CDR3 sequence reads: CASSLVSGGSVGGYTF. CDR3 sequence (DNA): TGTGCCAGCAGCTTGGTGTCAGGAGGAAGTGTGGGCGGCTACACCTTC.

This chain links TRBV5-1 with TRBJ2-7; TRBD1 matches at 7 bases. V was pared by 3 bases and J by 0 bases, with 6 bases of the junction left unmatched. Germline CDR1 SGHRS, CDR2 YFSETQ. The CDR3 covers 15 residues. The CDR3 reads CASSYGQANSYEQYF. CDR3 nucleotide sequence: TGCGCCAGCAGCTACGGACAGGCCAACTCCTACGAGCAGTACTTC.